This T cell receptor beta chain comes out of a study of blood T cell repertoires in COVID-19. Sequencing used immunoSEQ multiplex PCR; TCRdb keeps in-frame clones, though not all of them. The table includes around 150,000 clones, 88% detected once. The CDR3 runs 13 residues. Germline V gives CDR1 LNHDA, CDR2 SQIVND (reference sequence). V was clipped by 6 bases and J by 6 bases; unmatched bases: 6. This sequence joins TRBV19 and TRBJ1-1; 8 positions match TRBD1. The sequenced sample consisted of peripheral blood. This TCR came from a human donor with COVID-19, enrolled during active disease. The donor label of this sample is uncertain. The CDR3 bases are TGTGCCAGTAGGGGACAGGAACAGCCTGAAGCTTTCTTT. Protein: CASRGQEQPEAFF.